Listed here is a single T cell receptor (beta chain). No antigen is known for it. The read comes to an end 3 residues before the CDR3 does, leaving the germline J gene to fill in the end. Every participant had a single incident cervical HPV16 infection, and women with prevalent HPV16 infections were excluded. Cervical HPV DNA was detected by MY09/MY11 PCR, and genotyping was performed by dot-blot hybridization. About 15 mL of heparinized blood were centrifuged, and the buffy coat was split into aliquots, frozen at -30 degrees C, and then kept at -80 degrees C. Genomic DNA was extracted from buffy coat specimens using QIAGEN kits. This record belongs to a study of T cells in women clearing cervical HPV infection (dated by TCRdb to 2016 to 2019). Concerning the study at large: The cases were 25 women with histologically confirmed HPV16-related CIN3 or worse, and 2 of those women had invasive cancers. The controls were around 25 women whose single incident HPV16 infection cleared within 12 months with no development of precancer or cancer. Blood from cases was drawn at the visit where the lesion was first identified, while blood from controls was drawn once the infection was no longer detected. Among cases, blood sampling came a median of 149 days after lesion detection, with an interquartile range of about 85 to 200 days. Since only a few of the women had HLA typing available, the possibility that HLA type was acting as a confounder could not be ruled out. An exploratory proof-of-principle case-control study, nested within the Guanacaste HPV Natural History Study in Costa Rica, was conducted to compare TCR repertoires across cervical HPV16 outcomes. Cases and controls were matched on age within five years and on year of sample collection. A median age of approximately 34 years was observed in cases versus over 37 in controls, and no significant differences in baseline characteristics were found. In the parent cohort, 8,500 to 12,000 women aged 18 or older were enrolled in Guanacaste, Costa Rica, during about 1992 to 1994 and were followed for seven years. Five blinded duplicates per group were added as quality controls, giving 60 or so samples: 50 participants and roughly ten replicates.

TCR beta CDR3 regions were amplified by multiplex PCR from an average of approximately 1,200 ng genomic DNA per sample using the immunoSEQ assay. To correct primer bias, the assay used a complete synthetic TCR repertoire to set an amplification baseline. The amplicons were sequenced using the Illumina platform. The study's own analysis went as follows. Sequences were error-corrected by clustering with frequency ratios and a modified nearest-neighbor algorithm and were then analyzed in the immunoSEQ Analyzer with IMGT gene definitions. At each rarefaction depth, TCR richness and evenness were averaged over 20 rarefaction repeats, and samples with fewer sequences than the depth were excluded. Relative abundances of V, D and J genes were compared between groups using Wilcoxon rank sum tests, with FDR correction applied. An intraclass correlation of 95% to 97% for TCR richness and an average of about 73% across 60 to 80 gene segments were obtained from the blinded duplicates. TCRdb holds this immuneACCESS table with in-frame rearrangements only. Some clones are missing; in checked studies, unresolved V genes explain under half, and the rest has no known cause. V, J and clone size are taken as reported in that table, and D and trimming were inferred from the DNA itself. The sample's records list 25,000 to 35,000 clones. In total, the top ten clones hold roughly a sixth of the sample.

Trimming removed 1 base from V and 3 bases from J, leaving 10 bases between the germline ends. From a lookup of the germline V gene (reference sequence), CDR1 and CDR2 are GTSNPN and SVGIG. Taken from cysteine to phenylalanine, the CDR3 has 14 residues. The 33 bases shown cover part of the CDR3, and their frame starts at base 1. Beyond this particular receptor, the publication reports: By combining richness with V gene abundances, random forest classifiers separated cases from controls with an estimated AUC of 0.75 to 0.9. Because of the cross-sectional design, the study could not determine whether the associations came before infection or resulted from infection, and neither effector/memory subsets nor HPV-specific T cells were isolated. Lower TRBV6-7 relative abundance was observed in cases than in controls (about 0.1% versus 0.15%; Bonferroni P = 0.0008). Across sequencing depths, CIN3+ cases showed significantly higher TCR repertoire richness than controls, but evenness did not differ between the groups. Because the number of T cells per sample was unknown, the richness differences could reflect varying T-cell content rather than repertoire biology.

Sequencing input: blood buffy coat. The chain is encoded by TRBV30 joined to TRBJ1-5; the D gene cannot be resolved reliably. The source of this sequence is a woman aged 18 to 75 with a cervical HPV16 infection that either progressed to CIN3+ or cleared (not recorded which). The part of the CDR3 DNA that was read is TGTGCCTGGAGTGCCCTAGGTCTCAATCAGCCC. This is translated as CAWSALGLNQP. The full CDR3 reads CAWSALGLNQPQHF.